This T cell receptor beta chain is drawn from a study of PD-L1 blockade in urothelial cancer. For the study at large: Analyzed time points were 3 weeks (second dose) and 6 weeks after therapy began.

Locally advanced or metastatic urothelial carcinoma affected the patients. The data were produced by immunoSEQ multiplex PCR, yet TCRdb's version contains in-frame clones alone and is incomplete. Of 27,000 or so clones listed, around 90% are singletons. Germline CDR1 MNHEY, CDR2 SMNVEV (reference sequence). The CDR3 contains 14 residues. V dropped 0 bases and J dropped 5 bases, with 10 bases sitting between them. This chain connects TRBV27 to TRBJ1-2; possible D gene TRBD1, 6 bases. The sequenced sample was PBMCs, obtained around atezolizumab (anti-PD-L1) treatment. This TCR derives from a man in his forties or fifties with urothelial cancer. The CDR3 sequence is CASSLSTGSYGYTF. DNA of the CDR3: TGTGCCAGCAGTTTATCCACAGGGAGTTATGGCTACACCTTC.